Listed here are 25 T cell receptor beta chains from one sample, sequenced in a study of blood T cell repertoires in COVID-19. Method: immunoSEQ multiplex PCR; TCRdb's copy keeps in-frame clones and lacks some. In the table there are 250,000 to 350,000 clones, 80% to 95% of which are singletons. The sequencing sample was made of PBMCs or T cells enriched from blood (not recorded which). Receptors originate from a woman aged 25 to 39 who had recovered from COVID-19.

This clone showed up just a few times. The CDR3 coding sequence is TGTGCCACCAGTGATCGCGGGACAGAGTATGGCTACACCTTC. Translating it yields CATSDRGTEYGYTF. The rearrangement links TRBV24-1 to TRBJ1-2; 7 nucleotides line up with TRBD1. Losses at the gene ends were 3 bases for V and 5 bases for J; bases not matched to a gene: 5. CDR1 is KGHDR, CDR2 SFDVKD, per germline. The CDR3 covers 14 residues.

The CDR3 region has the DNA TGTGCCAGCAGTTGGGGGGCTAGCGGGTCCTACGAGCAGTACTTC. Protein sequence: CASSWGASGSYEQYF. This chain joins TRBV6-2 or TRBV6-3 and TRBJ2-7; 8 nucleotides line up with TRBD2. This CDR3 region has 15 residues. V lost 4 bases and J lost 1; bases outside the gene matches: 6. Germline V gene sequence: CDR1 MNHEY, CDR2 SVGEGT.

The CDR3 DNA follows: TGTGCCAGCAGCTCCTCGGACATATCAAACACTGAAGCTTTCTTT. This codes for CASSSSDISNTEAFF. The rearrangement joins TRBV7-8 to TRBJ1-1, with a tentative D call TRBD1 (5 bases). Germline CDR1 reads SGHVS; CDR2 reads FQNEAQ. This CDR3 is 15 amino acids long. V shed 4 bases and J shed 2 bases, with 14 bases lying between them. Full variable domain (rest looked up from reference TRBV7-8 and TRBJ1-1): GAGVSQSPRYKVAKRGQDVALRCDPISGHVSLFWYQQALGQGPEFLTYFQNEAQLDKSGLPSDRFFAERPEGSVSTLKIQRTQQEDSAVYLCASSSSDISNTEAFFGQGTRLTVV.

The rearrangement joins TRBV9 to TRBJ1-1; TRBD1 is a possible D gene (5 bases). Germline CDR1 and CDR2: SGDLS and YYNGEE. The V gene lost 6 bases and the J gene lost 0 bases, with 12 bases spanning the gap. The CDR3 is 14 amino acids. CDR3 region: CASTSRDLNTEAFF. The CDR3 bases are TGTGCCAGCACCAGCAGGGATTTGAACACTGAAGCTTTCTTT.

The gene calls are TRBV28 and TRBJ1-2; 7 positions agree with TRBD1. With V trimmed by 6 bases and J by 2 bases, 12 bases remained unmatched. The CDR3 runs 16 residues. The germline V gene has CDR1 MDHEN and CDR2 SYDVKM. The CDR3 nucleotides are TGTGCCAGCAGGGACGTAGGCCGACAGGGAAACTATGGCTACACCTTC. It specifies CASRDVGRQGNYGYTF.

The chain recombines TRBV9 with TRBJ2-2; D remains unclear. The CDR3 runs 13 residues. The germline V and J ends were trimmed by 4 bases and 7 bases, with 11 bases remaining between them. Germline CDR1 SGDLS, CDR2 YYNGEE. The CDR3 DNA reads TGTGCCAGCAGCCCAACAGCCCGCGGGGAGCTGTTTTTT. Its protein is CASSPTARGELFF.

The rearrangement uses TRBV3-1 (or the pseudogene TRBV3-2) and TRBJ2-7, with D tentatively TRBD2 (5 bases). The CDR3 runs to 15 residues. Trimming removed 1 base from V and 0 bases from J, with 10 bases in between. CDR1 LGHDT and CDR2 YNNKEL come from the germline V gene (reference sequence). The CDR3 DNA follows: TGTGCCAGCAGCCAAGCAATAGGGAGCTCCTACGAGCAGTACTTC. Translated: CASSQAIGSSYEQYF.

V gene TRBV4-1 combines with J gene TRBJ2-3; TRBD2 matches at 13 bases. The CDR3 is 19 amino acids. Trimming removed 0 bases from V and 5 bases from J; junction bases left unmatched: 11. Germline V gene data show CDR1 as MGHRA and CDR2 as YSYEKL. Written as DNA, the CDR3 is TGCGCCAGCAGCCAAGAACTGTCGGGACTAGCGGGAAGTCAAGATACGCAGTATTTT. Its translation is CASSQELSGLAGSQDTQYF.

The V call is TRBV21-1, the J call TRBJ2-7; TRBD2, the table's D call, was not compared with the DNA. TRBV21-1 is designated a pseudogene. The CDR3 runs to 19 residues. CDR3 coding DNA: TGTGCCAGCAGCAAAGAGGAGGTTTGGGTTATCGGCCACTCCTACGAGCAGTACTTC. Translation gives CASSKEEVWVIGHSYEQYF.

This chain joins TRBV29-1 and TRBJ2-1; TRBD2 agrees at 8 bases. The V and J ends lost 4 bases and 4 bases, in that order; junction bases with no gene match: 12. This CDR3 contains 16 residues. Germline V CDR1 and CDR2: SQVTM, ANQGSEA. Here the CDR3 DNA reads TGCAGCGTTGCGGTCGGGGGGGGAGCTGAGTACAATGAGCAGTTCTTC. It codes for CSVAVGGGAEYNEQFF.

This chain connects TRBV10-1 to TRBJ2-1; 8 bases map to TRBD1. This CDR3 has 13 amino acids. In germline, CDR1 is WNHNN, CDR2 SYGVQD (reference sequence). Losses at the gene ends were 3 bases for V and 8 bases for J; bases not matched to a gene: 3. CDR3 amino acids: CASSDRGRDEQFF. The DNA for the CDR3 is TGCGCCAGCAGTGACAGGGGGCGGGATGAGCAGTTCTTC.

The chain joins TRBV30 to TRBJ1-2; 11 nucleotides line up with TRBD1. The CDR3 is 14 residues long. Germline CDR1 and CDR2: GTSNPN and SVGIG (reference sequence). Losses at the gene ends were 6 bases for V and 4 bases for J; bases not matched to a gene: 7. The CDR3 loop reads CACLPGQGVYGYTF. The CDR3 DNA reads as TGTGCCTGCCTGCCGGGACAGGGGGTCTATGGCTACACCTTC.

This chain joins TRBV18 and TRBJ1-1; 12 positions match TRBD1. This CDR3 region has 15 residues. CDR1 KGHSH and CDR2 LQKENI come from the germline V gene. The V gene end was trimmed by 4 bases and the J gene end by 1 base; junction bases not matched to a gene: 1. In nucleotides, the CDR3 is TGTGCCAGCTCACGGGGACAGGGGGCGAACACTGAAGCTTTCTTT. Residues: CASSRGQGANTEAFF.

The chain uses TRBV7-8 and TRBJ2-7; D ambiguous. Deletions cut 1 base from V and 0 bases from J, with 10 bases between. Per germline, CDR1 SGHVS and CDR2 FQNEAQ. The CDR3 has 15 residues. Here the CDR3 DNA reads TGTGCCAGCAGCTTAGAGGCGCGGAGCTCCTACGAGCAGTACTTC. It translates to CASSLEARSSYEQYF.

The chain has TRBV15 and TRBJ1-1; D is undetermined. The CDR3 extends over 13 amino acids. Trimming removed 0 bases at V and 9 bases at J, with 11 bases between. Germline lookup yields CDR1 LNHNV and CDR2 YYDKDF (reference sequence). The CDR3 region has the DNA TGTGCCACCAGCAGAGAGGTTCTACAGAAAGCTTTCTTT. Amino acids: CATSREVLQKAFF.

The J gene is TRBJ2-5, the V gene TRBV6-5; D unresolved. Germline CDR1 MNHEY, CDR2 SVGAGI. The CDR3 loop spans 15 amino acids. The V end lost 0 bases, the J end lost 2 bases, and 10 bases lay between the germline ends. The CDR3 here is CASSYSSLSQETQYF. The CDR3 coding sequence is TGTGCCAGCAGTTACTCGAGTCTCTCGCAAGAGACCCAGTACTTC.

The V call is TRBV6-5, the J call TRBJ1-2, with unresolved D. The germline V gene encodes CDR1 MNHEY and CDR2 SVGAGI. This CDR3 contains 13 residues. V was cut by 5 bases and J by 8 bases, with 15 bases left in between. CDR3: CASSLTISEGYTF. The CDR3 coding sequence is TGTGCCAGCAGTCTTACGATTTCGGAGGGCTACACCTTC.

This chain connects TRBV5-1 to TRBJ1-3; D gene unclear. V was cut by 3 bases and J by 0 bases, with 13 bases left in between. Germline assignment: CDR1 SGHRS and CDR2 YFSETQ. CDR3 size: 16 residues. The CDR3 here is CASSSDSQSSGNTIYF. Written as DNA, the CDR3 is TGCGCCAGCAGCTCGGACTCCCAAAGCTCTGGAAACACCATATATTTT. The variable domain in full, completed from reference TRBV5-1 and TRBJ1-3, reads KAGVTQTPRYLIKTRGQQVTLSCSPISGHRSVSWYQQTPGQGLQFLFEYFSETQRNKGNFPGRFSGRQFSNSRSEMNVSTLELGDSALYLCASSSDSQSSGNTIYFGEGSWLTVV.

The chain combines TRBV6-2 or TRBV6-3 with TRBJ1-2; possibly TRBD1 for D (6 bases). With 2 bases removed from V and 2 bases from J, the gap between germline ends came to 9 bases. The germline gives CDR1 MNHEY, CDR2 SVGEGT. The CDR3 runs to 14 residues. The CDR3 coding sequence is TGTGCCAGCAGTTACCAGGGGACCAACTATGGCTACACCTTC. Translated: CASSYQGTNYGYTF.

The V gene is TRBV6-5, the J gene TRBJ2-3; D may be TRBD1 (5 bases). There are 15 residues in the CDR3. The V gene lost 10 bases and the J gene lost 3 bases, with 20 bases spanning the gap. CDR1 and CDR2 from the germline V gene are MNHEY and SVGAGI. CDR3 coding DNA: TGTGCCACCATCCCAGGGTTCCTTGTAACAGATACGCAGTATTTT. Its protein is CATIPGFLVTDTQYF.

The rearrangement joins TRBV4-3 to TRBJ2-7; 8 bases are a match to TRBD2. J was trimmed by 5 bases and V by 3 bases; bases with no gene match: 6. From germline, CDR1 is LGHNA and CDR2 YSLEER. CDR3 length: 14 residues. The CDR3 region is CASSQGRGAHEQYF. CDR3 nucleotide sequence: TGCGCCAGCAGCCAGGGGCGGGGGGCCCACGAGCAGTACTTC.

This rearrangement joins TRBV3-1 (or the pseudogene TRBV3-2) to TRBJ1-4, with D possibly matching TRBD1 (6 bases). The length of the CDR3 is 15 residues. Germline V CDR1 and CDR2: LGHDT, YNNKEL (reference sequence). V shed 4 bases and J shed 4 bases, with 13 bases lying between them. CDR3 nucleotide sequence: TGTGCCAGCAGCCTCGGACAGCGATATAATGAAAAACTGTTTTTT. It encodes CASSLGQRYNEKLFF.

The chain recombines TRBV9 with TRBJ2-3; TRBD2 agrees at 12 bases. The ends lost 2 bases at V and 3 bases at J; junction bases unmatched: 1. CDR3 size: 15 residues. Looked up from germline, CDR1 is SGDLS and CDR2 is YYNGEE. The CDR3, as DNA: TGTGCCAGCAGCGTGACTAGCGGGAGTACAGATACGCAGTATTTT. Protein: CASSVTSGSTDTQYF.

The V call is TRBV7-9, the J call TRBJ2-3; D remains ambiguous. The germline V gene has CDR1 SEHNR and CDR2 FQNEAQ (reference sequence). This CDR3 spans 12 amino acids. V was pared by 5 bases and J by 6 bases, with 9 bases between. The CDR3 region is CASSKTGDTQYF. CDR3 coding DNA: TGTGCCAGCAGCAAGACCGGGGATACGCAGTATTTT.

The chain recombines TRBV2 with TRBJ2-3; TRBD2 is a possible D gene (6 bases). The germline V gene encodes CDR1 SNHLY and CDR2 FYNNEI. This CDR3 contains 11 residues. Between the trimmed V and J ends, which lost 10 bases and 4 bases, there was a span of 9 bases. This chain's CDR3 is CATRGADTQYF. The CDR3 bases are TGTGCCACCCGCGGGGCAGATACGCAGTATTTT. Drawing the rest from reference TRBV2 and TRBJ2-3, the complete variable domain is EPEVTQTPSHQVTQMGQEVILRCVPISNHLYFYWYRQILGQKVEFLVSFYNNEISEKSEIFDDQFSVERPDGSNFTLKIRSTKLEDSAMYFCATRGADTQYFGPGTRLTVL.